The TCR beta chain described here comes from a study of blood T cell repertoires in COVID-19. V was trimmed by 4 bases and J by 2 bases, leaving 11 bases between them. CDR3 length equals 14 residues. The germline gives CDR1 MGHRA, CDR2 YSYEKL. Here immunoSEQ multiplex PCR was the method, and the copy in TCRdb shows in-frame clones only, minus some. Of 250,000 to 300,000 clones listed, around 85% were seen once; the top ten hold approximately 12%. This receptor was taken from a woman aged 25 to 39 with COVID-19, enrolled during active disease. This chain connects TRBV4-1 to TRBJ2-5; D not resolved. The sample was peripheral blood. CDR3 DNA sequence: TGCGCCAGCAGCCTAAAAACGGTACAAGAGACCCAGTACTTC. Translating gives CASSLKTVQETQYF.